One and the same sample provided the 18 T cell receptor beta chains below, sequenced in a study of cytomegalovirus exposure and HLA in healthy donors. Vbeta (60) and Jbeta (13) primers were used in the PCR. The data were produced by immunoSEQ multiplex PCR, yet TCRdb's version contains in-frame clones alone and is incomplete. Of 120,000 to 150,000 clones listed, 60% to 80% are singletons. The sequencing sample was made of PBMCs. The receptors come from a male donor in good health and CMV-seronegative.

The chain carries TRBV30 and TRBJ1-1; no definite D call. V gave up 7 bases and J gave up 2 bases, with 14 bases separating them. The CDR3 contains 13 residues. Germline loops: CDR1 GTSNPN, CDR2 SVGIG (reference sequence). Here the CDR3 reads CAYSQRHNTEAFF. Here the CDR3 DNA reads TGTGCCTACTCCCAACGACATAACACTGAAGCTTTCTTT.

This chain joins TRBV6-1 and TRBJ1-2; 11 nucleotides line up with TRBD1. Per the germline V gene, CDR1 is MNHNS and CDR2 is SASEGT. CDR3 length: 14 residues. The V segment lost 6 bases and the J segment 7 bases; nucleotides outside the gene matches: 7. The CDR3 is CASSLDRGLFGYTF. CDR3 sequence (DNA): TGTGCCAGCAGCTTGGACAGGGGGCTGTTTGGCTACACCTTC.

The chain recombines TRBV7-9 with TRBJ1-4; 10 bases align to TRBD1. Germline CDR1 is SEHNR and CDR2 is FQNEAQ (reference sequence). The CDR3 sequence is 16 residues long. Losses at the gene ends were 7 bases for V and 2 bases for J; bases not matched to a gene: 7. In DNA, the CDR3 is TGTGCCAGCACCGCGACAGGGGGCAAGACTAATGAAAAACTGTTTTTT. This gives the protein CASTATGGKTNEKLFF.

CDR3 sequence: CATDQGTYNQPQHF. The CDR3, as DNA: TGTGCCACGGACCAAGGGACATACAATCAGCCCCAGCATTTT. V gene TRBV19 combines with J gene TRBJ1-5; D may be TRBD1 (6 bases). The CDR3 is made up of 14 amino acids. Per the germline V gene, CDR1 is LNHDA and CDR2 is SQIVND (reference sequence). V lost 10 bases to trimming and J lost 3 bases, with 16 bases between them.

V and J are TRBV10-3 and TRBJ1-4, with 7 bases matching TRBD1. V dropped 4 bases and J dropped 7; count of bases not matched to a gene: 9. The germline V gene encodes CDR1 ENHRY and CDR2 SYGVKD. The CDR3 spans 15 residues. The CDR3, as DNA: TGTGCCATCAGTGTTGACAGTAGACAGGGTGAAAAACTGTTTTTT. It encodes CAISVDSRQGEKLFF.

The gene calls are TRBV6-5 and TRBJ2-5; 7 bases map to TRBD1. V lost 0 bases and J lost 6; bases outside the gene matches: 10. The V gene's germline CDR1 is MNHEY and CDR2 SVGAGI. This CDR3 region has 16 residues. The CDR3 loop reads CASSYSMAGGSKTQYF. In DNA form, the CDR3 reads TGTGCCAGCAGTTACTCGATGGCAGGGGGTTCAAAGACCCAGTACTTC.

The V gene is TRBV5-8, the J gene TRBJ2-5; 7 bases map to TRBD1. The J call could be wrong; TRBJ2-7 is a better fit for the DNA end. Germline loops: CDR1 SGHTS, CDR2 YDEGEE. CDR3 length: 14 residues. The CDR3 region is CASSLGQASYEQYF. DNA of the CDR3: TGTGCCAGCAGCTTAGGACAGGCCTCCTACGAGCAGTACTTC.

The chain joins TRBV20-1 to TRBJ1-1; D unclear. The germline V and J ends were trimmed by 5 bases and 4 bases, with 8 bases remaining between them. This CDR3 comprises 11 residues. Germline V gene lookup returns CDR1 DFQATT and CDR2 SNEGSKA (reference sequence). In nucleotides, the CDR3 is TGCAGTGCTCACCGGGGCACTGAAGCTTTCTTT. Translated, it gives CSAHRGTEAFF.

The chain combines TRBV7-9 with TRBJ1-2; 7 bases are shared with TRBD1. This CDR3 contains 16 residues. Germline values: CDR1 SEHNR, CDR2 FQNEAQ (reference sequence). V trimming: 5 bases; J trimming: 2 bases; junction bases outside the gene matches: 11. As DNA, the CDR3 is TGTGCCAGCAGCACTCAACAGGGGCAATTAAACTATGGCTACACCTTC. This encodes CASSTQQGQLNYGYTF.

Details on this clone: Compared with germline, one end of the junction differs, possibly owing to a read error. This rearrangement joins TRBV6-6 to TRBJ1-5; 7 bases agree with TRBD1. Germline values: CDR1 MNHNY, CDR2 SVGAGI (reference sequence). The CDR3 contains 14 residues. The CDR3 region is CASSDLRTGSGTNF. CDR3 bases: TGTGCCAGCAGCGACCTGCGGACAGGTTCGGGAACGAATTTT.

This clone was seen more than once but under ten times. The V and J genes are TRBV27 and TRBJ1-1, with 8 bases fitting TRBD1. J was trimmed by 4 bases and V by 4 bases; bases with no gene match: 8. CDR3 length: 15 amino acids. Germline V gene sequence: CDR1 MNHEY, CDR2 SMNVEV (reference sequence). The CDR3 region is CASSWTGWGGTEAFF. Here the CDR3 DNA reads TGTGCCAGCAGTTGGACAGGGTGGGGTGGCACTGAAGCTTTCTTT.

V usage is TRBV7-3 and J usage is TRBJ2-1; D unclear. This CDR3 contains 13 residues. CDR1 is SGHTA and CDR2 is FQGTGA in the germline V gene. The V end lost 5 bases, the J end lost 9 bases, and 14 bases lay between the germline ends. The CDR3 DNA reads TGTGCCAGCAGCCACGTGGGCAGCACTGAGCAGTTCTTC. Translated: CASSHVGSTEQFF.

This clone is a singleton in its sample. The rearrangement joins TRBV7-6 to TRBJ2-3, with 7 bases aligning to TRBD2. V lost 6 bases to trimming and J lost 0 bases; unmatched junction nucleotides: 9. The CDR3 consists of 16 residues. From germline, CDR1 is SGHVS and CDR2 FNYEAQ. In DNA, the CDR3 is TGTGCCAGCAGTCCTCTCTATAGCGGGAGCACAGATACGCAGTATTTT. Its protein is CASSPLYSGSTDTQYF.

This clone was found once. V and J are TRBV10-1 and TRBJ1-4, with no clear D. Germline V gene sequence: CDR1 WNHNN, CDR2 SYGVQD (reference sequence). The length of the CDR3 is 15 residues. The ends were cut back, 9 bases at V and 4 bases at J, with 18 bases in the middle. The CDR3 DNA sequence: TGCGCCAGGAGTACTCCAGGTGCCCATAATGAAAAACTGTTTTTT. Residues: CARSTPGAHNEKLFF.

The chain employs TRBV6-1 and TRBJ1-1, with 7 bases identical to TRBD1. Germline lookup yields CDR1 MNHNS and CDR2 SASEGT. Trimming at V came to 4 bases and at J to 0 bases, leaving 2 bases not matched to a gene. The CDR3 consists of 14 residues. The CDR3 DNA follows: TGTGCCAGCAGTGTAGGGGGCATGAACACTGAAGCTTTCTTT. It yields the protein CASSVGGMNTEAFF.

The chain's CDR3 is CASSLRTSGFTDTQYF. CDR3 DNA: TGTGCCAGCAGTCTAAGGACTAGCGGGTTCACAGATACGCAGTATTTT. This chain connects TRBV11-3 to TRBJ2-3; TRBD2 matches 11 bases. J was trimmed by 2 bases and V by 6 bases; bases with no gene match: 7. The CDR3 contains 16 residues. Germline V CDR1 and CDR2: SGHNT, YENEEA.

The genes are TRBV5-1 and TRBJ2-7, with 7 bases identical to TRBD1. In germline, CDR1 is SGHRS, CDR2 YFSETQ. The CDR3 sequence is 14 residues long. J gave up 3 bases and V 4 bases, and 7 bases lay outside the gene matches. CDR3 sequence reads: CASSRGTDLYEQYF. The CDR3 DNA is TGCGCCAGCAGCCGAGGGACAGACCTCTACGAGCAGTACTTC. The full variable domain, completed using reference TRBV5-1 and TRBJ2-7, is KAGVTQTPRYLIKTRGQQVTLSCSPISGHRSVSWYQQTPGQGLQFLFEYFSETQRNKGNFPGRFSGRQFSNSRSEMNVSTLELGDSALYLCASSRGTDLYEQYFGPGTRLTVT.

The rearrangement uses TRBV29-1 and TRBJ1-2; D remains unclear. This CDR3 is 12 amino acids long. V lost 4 bases and J lost 7, with 13 bases in between. Per the germline V gene, CDR1 is SQVTM and CDR2 is ANQGSEA. The CDR3 DNA is TGCAGCGTTGGGTATAAAGCTTCTGGCTACACCTTC. It is translated as CSVGYKASGYTF. The full variable domain, its missing parts supplied by reference TRBV29-1 and TRBJ1-2, is SAVISQKPSRDICQRGTSLTIQCQVDSQVTMMFWYRQQPGQSLTLIATANQGSEATYESGFVIDKFPISRPNLTFSTLTVSNMSPEDSSIYLCSVGYKASGYTFGSGTRLTVV.